Below, one T cell receptor beta chain is given with its context. This sample is drawn from a study of blood T cell repertoires in COVID-19. Study at large: Researchers got acute and convalescent COVID-19 samples from the United States, Italy and Spain.

The CDR3 spans 12 residues. Germline lookup yields CDR1 SQVTM and CDR2 ANQGSEA. J gave up 5 bases and V 6 bases, and 4 bases lay outside the gene matches. In the study's own analysis: The authors estimated nucleated cell counts from reference gene primer amplification. Repertoires were generated with immunoSEQ multiplex PCR, while TCRdb's copy carries only in-frame clones and drops some. Clonal size and the V and J genes are those of that table, whereas D and trimming came from the DNA. Here the sample spans 98,000 or so clones, around 64% being singletons. The chain couples TRBV29-1 to TRBJ2-5, with 9 positions matching TRBD1. Input material: peripheral blood. The sequence derives from a middle-aged woman with acute or convalescent COVID-19. CDR3 in DNA: TGCAGCGTGGACAGGGGCCGGGAGACCCAGTACTTC. Protein: CSVDRGRETQYF.